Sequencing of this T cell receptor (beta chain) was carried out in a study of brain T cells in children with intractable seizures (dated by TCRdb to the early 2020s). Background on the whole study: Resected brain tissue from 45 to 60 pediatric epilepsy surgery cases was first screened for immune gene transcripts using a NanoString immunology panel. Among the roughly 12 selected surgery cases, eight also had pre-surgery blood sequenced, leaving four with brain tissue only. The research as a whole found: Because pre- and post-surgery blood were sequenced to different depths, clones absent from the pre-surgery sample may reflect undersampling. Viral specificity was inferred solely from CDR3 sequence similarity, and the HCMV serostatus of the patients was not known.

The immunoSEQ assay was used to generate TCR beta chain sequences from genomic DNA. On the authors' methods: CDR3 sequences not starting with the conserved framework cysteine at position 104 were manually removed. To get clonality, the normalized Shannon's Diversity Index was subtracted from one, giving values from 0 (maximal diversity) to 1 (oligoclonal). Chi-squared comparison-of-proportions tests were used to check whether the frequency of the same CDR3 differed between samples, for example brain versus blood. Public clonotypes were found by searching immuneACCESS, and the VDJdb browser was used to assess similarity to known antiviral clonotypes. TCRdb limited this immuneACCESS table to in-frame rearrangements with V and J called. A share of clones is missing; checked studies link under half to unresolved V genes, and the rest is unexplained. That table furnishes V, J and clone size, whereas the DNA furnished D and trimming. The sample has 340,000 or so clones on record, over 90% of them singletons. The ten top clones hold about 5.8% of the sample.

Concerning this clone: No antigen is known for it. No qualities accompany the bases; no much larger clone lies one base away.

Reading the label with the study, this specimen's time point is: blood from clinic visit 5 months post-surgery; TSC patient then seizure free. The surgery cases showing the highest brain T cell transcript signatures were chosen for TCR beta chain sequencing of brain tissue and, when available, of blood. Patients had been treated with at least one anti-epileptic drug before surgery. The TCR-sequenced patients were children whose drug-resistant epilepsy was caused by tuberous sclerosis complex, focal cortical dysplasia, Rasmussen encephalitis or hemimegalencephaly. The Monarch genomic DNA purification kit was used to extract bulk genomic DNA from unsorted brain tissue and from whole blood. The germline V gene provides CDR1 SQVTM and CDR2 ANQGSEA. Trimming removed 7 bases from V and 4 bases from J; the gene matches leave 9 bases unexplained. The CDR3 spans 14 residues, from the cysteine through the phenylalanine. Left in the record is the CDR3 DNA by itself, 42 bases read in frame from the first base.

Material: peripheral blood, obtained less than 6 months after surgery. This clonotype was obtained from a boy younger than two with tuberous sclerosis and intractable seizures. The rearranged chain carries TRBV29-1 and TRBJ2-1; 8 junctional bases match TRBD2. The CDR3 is CSGARAGGYNEQFF. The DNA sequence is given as TGCAGCGGGGCCAGGGCGGGGGGTTACAATGAGCAGTTCTTC.